This T cell receptor beta chain was sequenced for a study of cytomegalovirus exposure and HLA in healthy donors. Study information: Later, an analysis reported that the 120 or so validation repertoires had used the same platform as the 666 first-cohort repertoires. Points from the study as a whole: Associated with cytomegalovirus, according to the listing, were 150 to 200 TCR beta chains. Both high specificity and high sensitivity reportedly marked the classifier's diagnosis of cytomegalovirus status.

This clone was observed once. The antigen remains unidentified. The trim removed 2 bases at V and 5 bases at J, leaving 8 bases unmatched. This CDR3 contains 17 residues. Germline V gene data show CDR1 as MGHRA and CDR2 as YSYEKL. The donors formed part of the approximately 120-subject validation cohort, distinct from the 666-subject first cohort. Produced via immunoSEQ multiplex PCR; TCRdb's table is partial and in-frame only. Here the sample spans roughly 120,000 clones, over 75% being singletons. Sample: PBMCs. The TCR comes from a woman aged 25 to 39 in good health and CMV-seropositive. V and J are TRBV4-1 and TRBJ2-1; TRBD2 agrees at 11 bases. In DNA, the CDR3 is TGCGCCAGCAGCCAACGCGCCGGGACTAGCGGTAACAATGAGCAGTTCTTC. It yields the protein CASSQRAGTSGNNEQFF.